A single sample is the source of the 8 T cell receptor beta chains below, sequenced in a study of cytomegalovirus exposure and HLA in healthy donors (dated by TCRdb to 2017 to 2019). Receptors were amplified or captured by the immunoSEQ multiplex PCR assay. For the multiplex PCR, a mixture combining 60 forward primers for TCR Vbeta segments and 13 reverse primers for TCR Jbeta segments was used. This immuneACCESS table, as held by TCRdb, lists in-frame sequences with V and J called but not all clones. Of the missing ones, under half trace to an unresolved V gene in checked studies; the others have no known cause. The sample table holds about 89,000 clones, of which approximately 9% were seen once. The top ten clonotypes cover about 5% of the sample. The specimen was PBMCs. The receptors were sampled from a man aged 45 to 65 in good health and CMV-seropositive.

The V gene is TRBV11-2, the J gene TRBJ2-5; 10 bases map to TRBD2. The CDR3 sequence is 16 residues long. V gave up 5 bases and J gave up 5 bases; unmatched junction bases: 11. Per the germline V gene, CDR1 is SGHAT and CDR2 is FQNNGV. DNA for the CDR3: TGTGCCAGCAGCACCACCCGACTAGCGGGTTGGGAGACCCAGTACTTC. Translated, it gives CASSTTRLAGWETQYF.

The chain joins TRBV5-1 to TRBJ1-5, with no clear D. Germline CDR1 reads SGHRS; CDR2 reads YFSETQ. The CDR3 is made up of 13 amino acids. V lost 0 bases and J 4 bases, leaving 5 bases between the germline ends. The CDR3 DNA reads TGCGCCAGCAGCTTGGGGGCTAATCAGCCCCAGCATTTT. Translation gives CASSLGANQPQHF. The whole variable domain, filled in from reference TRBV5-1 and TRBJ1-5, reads KAGVTQTPRYLIKTRGQQVTLSCSPISGHRSVSWYQQTPGQGLQFLFEYFSETQRNKGNFPGRFSGRQFSNSRSEMNVSTLELGDSALYLCASSLGANQPQHFGDGTRLSIL.

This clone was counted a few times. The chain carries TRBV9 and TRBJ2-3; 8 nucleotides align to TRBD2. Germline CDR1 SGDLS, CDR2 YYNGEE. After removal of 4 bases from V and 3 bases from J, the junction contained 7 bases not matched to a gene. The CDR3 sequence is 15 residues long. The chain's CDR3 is CASSPMAGGTDTQYF. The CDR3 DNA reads TGTGCCAGCAGCCCTATGGCGGGAGGAACAGATACGCAGTATTTT. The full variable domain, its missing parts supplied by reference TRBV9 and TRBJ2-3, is DSGVTQTPKHLITATGQRVTLRCSPRSGDLSVYWYQQSLDQGLQFLIQYYNGEERAKGNILERFSAQQFPDLHSELNLSSLELGDSALYFCASSPMAGGTDTQYFGPGTRLTVL.

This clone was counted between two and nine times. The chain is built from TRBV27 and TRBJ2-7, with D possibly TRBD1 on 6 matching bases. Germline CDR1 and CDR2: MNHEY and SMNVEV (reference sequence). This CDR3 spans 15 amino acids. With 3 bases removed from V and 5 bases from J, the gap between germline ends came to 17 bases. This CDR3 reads CASSFKPQGLNEQYF. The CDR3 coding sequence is TGTGCCAGCAGTTTCAAGCCTCAGGGGTTGAACGAGCAGTACTTC.

The CDR3 loop reads CASSTGQGVLDTQYF. CDR3 sequence (DNA): TGCGCCAGCAGCACGGGACAGGGGGTGTTAGATACGCAGTATTTT. The chain uses TRBV5-1 and TRBJ2-3, with 11 bases aligning to TRBD1. The CDR3 is 15 amino acids. Germline loops: CDR1 SGHRS, CDR2 YFSETQ. The V gene end was trimmed by 4 bases and the J gene end by 5 bases; junction bases not matched to a gene: 6.

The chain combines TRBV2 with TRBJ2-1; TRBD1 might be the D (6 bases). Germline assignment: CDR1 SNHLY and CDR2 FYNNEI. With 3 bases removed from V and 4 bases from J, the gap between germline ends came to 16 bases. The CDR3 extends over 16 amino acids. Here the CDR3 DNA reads TGTGCCAGCAGTGATCTCCCAGGGGCCTATTACAATGAGCAGTTCTTC. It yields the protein CASSDLPGAYYNEQFF.

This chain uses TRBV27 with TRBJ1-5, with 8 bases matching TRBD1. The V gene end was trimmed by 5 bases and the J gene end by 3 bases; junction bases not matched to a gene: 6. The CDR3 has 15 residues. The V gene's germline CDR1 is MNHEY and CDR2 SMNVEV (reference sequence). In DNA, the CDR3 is TGTGCCAGCAGTCCATACAGGGGGGACAATCAGCCCCAGCATTTT. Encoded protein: CASSPYRGDNQPQHF.

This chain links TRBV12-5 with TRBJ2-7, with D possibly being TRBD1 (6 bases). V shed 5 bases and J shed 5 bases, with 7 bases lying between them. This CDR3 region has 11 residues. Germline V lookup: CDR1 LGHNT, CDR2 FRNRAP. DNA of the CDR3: TGTGCTAGTGGTCAGGGGAACGAGCAGTACTTC. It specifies CASGQGNEQYF.